Listed below are T cell receptor beta chains from one sample, sequenced in a study of graft-versus-host responses after intestinal transplantation. The repertoire was sequenced with immunoSEQ multiplex PCR; TCRdb's copy has only in-frame clones and lacks some. Of 130,000 to 150,000 clones in the sample, about nine tenths were seen once. Their recognized antigens are unknown. The sample here was unstimulated CD4+ T cells sorted from spleen or lymph node cells, taken before intestinal transplant. These TCRs come from a human donor who received an intestinal transplant. Both conserved end residues are part of each CDR3. Part of the rows lack a size; the others show once, few, many or a class for expanded clones.

v_gene: TRBV27; len: 14; abundance: NA; CDR3aa: CASSLGGLNTEAFF
v_gene: TRBV5-6; len: 16; abundance: NA; CDR3aa: CASSLGGGSHDSPLHF
v_gene: TRBV7-2; len: 15; abundance: NA; CDR3aa: CASSLAGGNSEKLFF
v_gene: TRBV7-3; len: 15; abundance: few; CDR3aa: CASSPGTSGSFEQFF
v_gene: TRBV7-9; len: 12; abundance: NA; CDR3aa: CASSLMGGEQYF
v_gene: TRBV7-3; len: 14; abundance: few; CDR3aa: CASSPAGASGTQYF
v_gene: TRBV11-1; len: 13; abundance: NA; CDR3aa: CASSDSPNEKLFF
v_gene: TRBV30; len: 13; abundance: NA; CDR3aa: CASSGQGTYEQYF
v_gene: TRBV20-1; len: 11; abundance: NA; CDR3aa: CSARTGETQYF
v_gene: TRBV9; len: 16; abundance: NA; CDR3aa: CASSVAGAGGPYEQYF
v_gene: TRBV7-3; len: 15; abundance: NA; CDR3aa: CASSLKPGVTGELFF
v_gene: TRBV9; len: 15; abundance: NA; CDR3aa: CASSVDGSGTDTQYF
v_gene: TRBV28; len: 12; abundance: NA; CDR3aa: CASSPLAFEQFF
v_gene: TRBV19; len: 14; abundance: NA; CDR3aa: CASSIRARRETQYF
v_gene: TRBV5-1; len: 16; abundance: NA; CDR3aa: CASSVQDPTSTDTQYF
v_gene: TRBV7-3; len: 19; abundance: NA; CDR3aa: CASSPLRSLRGSGANVLTF
v_gene: TRBV4-1; len: 17; abundance: once; CDR3aa: CASSQERDTYSTDTQYF
v_gene: TRBV6-6; len: 16; abundance: NA; CDR3aa: CASSYRGQGSGNTIYF
v_gene: TRBV14; len: 16; abundance: NA; CDR3aa: CASSSLSGLSYNEQFF
v_gene: TRBV10-1; len: 13; abundance: NA; CDR3aa: CASSAAGTYGYTF
v_gene: TRBV7-3; len: 15; abundance: NA; CDR3aa: CASSSSAGVYNEQFF
v_gene: TRBV5-4; len: 15; abundance: NA; CDR3aa: CASSLTSGSGYEQYF
v_gene: TRBV19; len: 15; abundance: NA; CDR3aa: CASTPSGRSYSPLHF
v_gene: TRBV28; len: 17; abundance: NA; CDR3aa: CASRLETDTGNGGELFF
v_gene: TRBV5-6; len: 14; abundance: NA; CDR3aa: CASSLDRGRYGYTF
v_gene: TRBV20-1; len: 11; abundance: NA; CDR3aa: CSAKMNTEAFF
v_gene: TRBV18; len: 15; abundance: NA; CDR3aa: CASSHFRTGDYEQYF
v_gene: TRBV6-5; len: 14; abundance: NA; CDR3aa: CASSPQGLNEKLFF
v_gene: TRBV7-8; len: 18; abundance: once; CDR3aa: CASSLEAVPAGGIYEQYF
v_gene: TRBV5-8; len: 13; abundance: NA; CDR3aa: CASSYTVNTEAFF
v_gene: TRBV19; len: 14; abundance: NA; CDR3aa: CASSMGRTNEKLFF
v_gene: TRBV19; len: 15; abundance: NA; CDR3aa: CASTPSWGNLPEQFF
v_gene: TRBV7-2; len: 11; abundance: NA; CDR3aa: CASSSWYEQYF
v_gene: TRBV28; len: 16; abundance: NA; CDR3aa: CASSFPGQGWRQPQHF
v_gene: TRBV7-3; len: 15; abundance: NA; CDR3aa: CASSSEGAMNTEAFF
v_gene: TRBV11-2; len: 14; abundance: NA; CDR3aa: CASSLAGGYNEQFF
v_gene: TRBV2; len: 19; abundance: NA; CDR3aa: CASSEASELFWGVETEAFF
v_gene: TRBV4-2; len: 14; abundance: NA; CDR3aa: CASSQGSLAGELFF
v_gene: TRBV28; len: 12; abundance: NA; CDR3aa: CASSFAGGGYTF
v_gene: TRBV7-9; len: 11; abundance: NA; CDR3aa: CASSWVNEQFF
v_gene: TRBV19; len: 16; abundance: NA; CDR3aa: CASSSSSLGDGLSYTF